This T cell receptor beta chain was found in a study of blood T cells in healthy people across ages. Primed by a sample-barcoded 5' primer and a J-beta primer mix, a second PCR proceeded for roughly 6 to 12 cycles. TCRdb reanalysed the 5' RACE reads using MiXCR and keeps one entry per CDR3 protein. This table holds around 780,000 distinct CDR3 sequences, roughly 50% found once. Germline V gene data show CDR1 as DFQATT and CDR2 as SNEGSKA (reference sequence). The CDR3 contains 11 residues. The V gene lost 2 bases and the J gene lost 3 bases, with 4 bases spanning the gap. The TCR was taken from a man between 35 and 55 years old in good health. The chain couples TRBV20-1 to TRBJ1-1; no clear D. The sequencing sample was made of blood. The DNA for the CDR3 is TGCAGTGCTAGAATAGACACTGAAGCTTTCTTT. It encodes CSARIDTEAFF.